The rows below give T cell receptor beta chains drawn from one sample of a study of T cell repertoires in cytomegalovirus infection. TCRdb called the reads again in MiXCR, with one record for every CDR3 protein. Among approximately 100,000 distinct CDR3 sequences listed, less than 30% were seen once. The antigens of these receptors remain unknown. The specimen comprised CD8+ T cells from cultured PBMCs, sampled from culture after CMV antigen stimulation. The receptor set was obtained from a human donor in good health (CMV status not recorded). Some clones in this sample may be carry-over from other donors' samples. The CDR3 runs from the conserved cysteine through the conserved F or W. A D gene is named only where the DNA matches it firmly. The size entry is marked missing in some rows and otherwise reads once, few, many or a size class.

d_gene: TRBD2
abundance: once
j_gene: TRBJ2-5
v_gene: TRBV5-6
CDR3nt: TGTGCCAGCAGCTGGGGACTAGCGGAAAAGGAGACCCAGTACTTC
CDR3aa: CASSWGLAEKETQYF

d_gene: TRBD2
abundance: many
j_gene: TRBJ2-1
v_gene: TRBV7-6
CDR3nt: TGTGCCAGCAGCCGTCGACTAGCGGGGGACAATGAGCAGTTCTTC
CDR3aa: CASSRRLAGDNEQFF

d_gene: -
abundance: many
j_gene: TRBJ2-7
v_gene: TRBV7-2
CDR3nt: TGTGCCAGCAGCTTAGGGCCCGTTGGCCTAGCTGGTGAGCAGTACTTC
CDR3aa: CASSLGPVGLAGEQYF

d_gene: -
abundance: -
j_gene: TRBJ2-1
v_gene: TRBV27
CDR3nt: TGTGCCAGCAGTTTATCGCTCATGGGTGAGCAGTTCTTC
CDR3aa: CASSLSLMGEQFF

d_gene: -
abundance: -
j_gene: TRBJ1-5
v_gene: TRBV7-4
CDR3nt: TGTGCCAGCAGCTTAGAGGCGGGTCCCCAGCATTTT
CDR3aa: CASSLEAGPQHF

d_gene: -
abundance: -
j_gene: TRBJ2-5
v_gene: TRBV7-9
CDR3nt: TGTGCCAGCAGCTTAGCGAGGGGGGCCCAAGAGACCCAGTACTTC
CDR3aa: CASSLARGAQETQYF

d_gene: TRBD2
abundance: few
j_gene: TRBJ2-5
v_gene: TRBV11-2
CDR3nt: TGTGCCAGCAGCTTGGGACATACTAGCGGGGGGGCCGGGGACCGCGGGACCCAGTACTTC
CDR3aa: CASSLGHTSGGAGDRGTQYF

d_gene: -
abundance: many
j_gene: TRBJ1-3
v_gene: TRBV12-3/TRBV12-4
CDR3nt: TGTGCCAGCAGTTGGGACACCCGCTCTGGAAACACCATATATTTT
CDR3aa: CASSWDTRSGNTIYF

d_gene: -
abundance: few
j_gene: TRBJ2-7
v_gene: TRBV11-3
CDR3nt: TGTGCCAGCAGCTTACTGGGAGCACCCTACGAGCAGTACTTC
CDR3aa: CASSLLGAPYEQYF

d_gene: TRBD2
abundance: -
j_gene: TRBJ2-7
v_gene: TRBV20-1
CDR3nt: TGCAGTGCTAGAGATGGGCTAGCGGGGAGTCGGGAGCAGTACTTC
CDR3aa: CSARDGLAGSREQYF

d_gene: -
abundance: few
j_gene: TRBJ2-1
v_gene: TRBV7-3
CDR3nt: TGTGCCAGCAGCCCGGGACTCGACCCCTACAATGAGCAGTTCTTC
CDR3aa: CASSPGLDPYNEQFF

d_gene: -
abundance: few
j_gene: TRBJ2-7
v_gene: TRBV27
CDR3nt: TGTGCCAGCAGTTCCCCCCGGGGTGAGGGCTACGAGCAGTACTTC
CDR3aa: CASSSPRGEGYEQYF

d_gene: -
abundance: few
j_gene: TRBJ1-2
v_gene: TRBV12-3/TRBV12-4
CDR3nt: TGTGCCAGCAGTTTATTCCGGTTCTATGGCTACACCTTC
CDR3aa: CASSLFRFYGYTF

d_gene: TRBD1
abundance: once
j_gene: TRBJ2-1
v_gene: TRBV6-2/TRBV6-3
CDR3nt: TGTGCCAGCAGCCAAGGGGGCTCCTACAATGAGCAGATCTTC
CDR3aa: CASSQGGSYNEQIF

d_gene: -
abundance: -
j_gene: TRBJ1-1
v_gene: TRBV20-1
CDR3nt: TGCAGTGCCCCGGACTCCTACACTGAAGCTTTCTTT
CDR3aa: CSAPDSYTEAFF

d_gene: -
abundance: few
j_gene: TRBJ2-1
v_gene: TRBV6-2/TRBV6-3
CDR3nt: TGTGCCAGCAGTTCCACAGCGGACTCCTACAATGAGCAGTTCTTC
CDR3aa: CASSSTADSYNEQFF

d_gene: -
abundance: -
j_gene: TRBJ1-1
v_gene: TRBV12-3/TRBV12-4
CDR3nt: TGTGCCAGCCAGGGGAACACTGAAGCTTTCTTT
CDR3aa: CASQGNTEAFF

d_gene: TRBD2
abundance: few
j_gene: TRBJ2-3
v_gene: TRBV11-2
CDR3nt: TGTGCCAGCAGTCGGGACTACGGAGATACGCAGTATTTT
CDR3aa: CASSRDYGDTQYF

d_gene: TRBD2
abundance: few
j_gene: TRBJ2-3
v_gene: TRBV6-4
CDR3nt: TGTGCCAGCAGTGAGGGGAGCGGGGCCGGAGGAGATACGCAGTATTTT
CDR3aa: CASSEGSGAGGDTQYF

d_gene: TRBD1
abundance: -
j_gene: TRBJ2-1
v_gene: TRBV19
CDR3nt: TGTGCCAGTAGATCGACAGGGGAGAATGAGCAGTTCTTC
CDR3aa: CASRSTGENEQFF

d_gene: -
abundance: few
j_gene: TRBJ2-7
v_gene: TRBV2
CDR3nt: TGTGCCAGCAGGGTGGACAGCTCCTACGAGCAGTACTTC
CDR3aa: CASRVDSSYEQYF

d_gene: -
abundance: -
j_gene: TRBJ2-3
v_gene: TRBV5-8
CDR3nt: TGTGCCAGCTCCTGGGGAAAGAGCGCAGATACGCAGTATTTT
CDR3aa: CASSWGKSADTQYF

d_gene: TRBD2
abundance: few
j_gene: TRBJ2-1
v_gene: TRBV25-1
CDR3nt: TGTGCCAGCAGTGAGGGCAGCGGGGGATACAATGAGCAGTTCTTC
CDR3aa: CASSEGSGGYNEQFF

d_gene: TRBD2
abundance: -
j_gene: TRBJ2-2
v_gene: TRBV7-9
CDR3nt: TGTGCCAGCAGCCCGGTATCGGAGCGGGGTACCGGGGAGCTGTTTTTT
CDR3aa: CASSPVSERGTGELFF

d_gene: -
abundance: many
j_gene: TRBJ2-7
v_gene: TRBV11-2
CDR3nt: TGTGCCAGCAGCTCCCTTTCCGGGATCGGTGGCCCCTACGAGCAGTACTTC
CDR3aa: CASSSLSGIGGPYEQYF

d_gene: -
abundance: -
j_gene: TRBJ2-7
v_gene: TRBV9
CDR3nt: TGTGCCAGCAGCACCGGGACCCACGAGCAGTACTTC
CDR3aa: CASSTGTHEQYF

d_gene: -
abundance: -
j_gene: TRBJ2-7
v_gene: TRBV4-1
CDR3nt: TGTGCCAGCAGCCAGCAAACACTGGGCTACGAGCAGTACTTC
CDR3aa: CASSQQTLGYEQYF

d_gene: TRBD2
abundance: -
j_gene: TRBJ2-3
v_gene: TRBV2
CDR3nt: TGTGCCAGCAGACCAGCGGGGGGGCCTGCAGATACGCAGTATTTT
CDR3aa: CASRPAGGPADTQYF

d_gene: TRBD1
abundance: -
j_gene: TRBJ1-4
v_gene: TRBV27
CDR3nt: TGTGCCAGCAGTACCCGGACAGGGGGGAGTGAAAAACTGTTTTTT
CDR3aa: CASSTRTGGSEKLFF

d_gene: TRBD1
abundance: -
j_gene: TRBJ2-7
v_gene: TRBV12-3/TRBV12-4
CDR3nt: TGTGCCAGCAGTTGGACAGGGAATACGGGCGAGCAGTACTTC
CDR3aa: CASSWTGNTGEQYF

d_gene: TRBD1
abundance: few
j_gene: TRBJ2-7
v_gene: TRBV12-3/TRBV12-4
CDR3nt: TGTGCCAGCAGTTCGACAGGGAATGAGCAGTACTTC
CDR3aa: CASSSTGNEQYF

d_gene: TRBD2
abundance: few
j_gene: TRBJ2-7
v_gene: TRBV5-4
CDR3nt: TGTGCCAGCAGCTCTCTACCCGGACTAGCCTACGAGCAGTACTTC
CDR3aa: CASSSLPGLAYEQYF

d_gene: TRBD1
abundance: few
j_gene: TRBJ1-1
v_gene: TRBV6-5
CDR3nt: TGTGCCAGCAGTACAGGGGGGACTGAAGCTTTCTTT
CDR3aa: CASSTGGTEAFF

d_gene: -
abundance: -
j_gene: TRBJ2-1
v_gene: TRBV19
CDR3nt: TGTGCCAGTAGTAAGGGACACTACAATGAGCAGTTCTTC
CDR3aa: CASSKGHYNEQFF

d_gene: -
abundance: -
j_gene: TRBJ2-5
v_gene: TRBV27
CDR3nt: TGTGCCAGCAGTTTAGGACGACGGGAGACCCAGTACTTC
CDR3aa: CASSLGRRETQYF

d_gene: -
abundance: -
j_gene: TRBJ2-6
v_gene: TRBV15
CDR3nt: TGTGCCACCAGCAGAAGCTCTGGGGCCAACGTCCTGACTTTC
CDR3aa: CATSRSSGANVLTF

d_gene: -
abundance: few
j_gene: TRBJ1-6
v_gene: TRBV14
CDR3nt: TGTGCCAGCAGCCAGTTACCAGTGGGGCAGGATTCACCCCTCCACTTT
CDR3aa: CASSQLPVGQDSPLHF

d_gene: -
abundance: -
j_gene: TRBJ2-5
v_gene: TRBV6-6
CDR3nt: TGTGCCAGCAGTTACTCGGAAACCGTGGGAGAGACCCAGTACTTC
CDR3aa: CASSYSETVGETQYF

d_gene: -
abundance: -
j_gene: TRBJ1-2
v_gene: TRBV6-1
CDR3nt: TGTGCCAGCATGGGAGGAGGGCATGGCTACACCTTC
CDR3aa: CASMGGGHGYTF

d_gene: -
abundance: few
j_gene: TRBJ2-5
v_gene: TRBV5-4
CDR3nt: TGTGCCAGCAGCCAAGGGGCCGGGGCGGAGACCCAGTACTTC
CDR3aa: CASSQGAGAETQYF

d_gene: TRBD2
abundance: many
j_gene: TRBJ2-7
v_gene: TRBV20-1
CDR3nt: TGCAGTGCTAAGGGCGGGACTAGCGGGGGGTATATCTACGAGCAGTACTTC
CDR3aa: CSAKGGTSGGYIYEQYF

d_gene: TRBD2
abundance: -
j_gene: TRBJ2-3
v_gene: TRBV7-6
CDR3nt: TGTGCCAGCAGTGAAGGACTAGCCGGGTTAGATACGCAGTATTTT
CDR3aa: CASSEGLAGLDTQYF

d_gene: -
abundance: -
j_gene: TRBJ1-1
v_gene: TRBV7-2
CDR3nt: TGTGCCAGCAGCCCCGCGGCAGGGGACACTGAAGCTTTCTTT
CDR3aa: CASSPAAGDTEAFF

d_gene: -
abundance: many
j_gene: TRBJ2-2
v_gene: TRBV7-8
CDR3nt: TGTGCCAGCAGCTTTGGTGGGCCGAACACCGGGGAGCTGTTTTTT
CDR3aa: CASSFGGPNTGELFF

d_gene: -
abundance: few
j_gene: TRBJ1-1
v_gene: TRBV11-1
CDR3nt: TGTGCCAGCTGCGTCACAGGGATGAACACTGAAGCTTTCTTT
CDR3aa: CASCVTGMNTEAFF

d_gene: -
abundance: few
j_gene: TRBJ2-7
v_gene: TRBV7-6
CDR3nt: TGTGCCAGCACCTCCCAGGGGTGGCCCGAGCAGTACTTC
CDR3aa: CASTSQGWPEQYF

d_gene: TRBD1
abundance: -
j_gene: TRBJ1-2
v_gene: TRBV27
CDR3nt: TGTGCCAGCAGGGTGGACAGGGTGGGCTATGGCTACACCTTC
CDR3aa: CASRVDRVGYGYTF

d_gene: -
abundance: few
j_gene: TRBJ2-5
v_gene: TRBV7-6
CDR3nt: TGTGCCAGCAGCTCTGAGTCTCAGACCCAGTACTTC
CDR3aa: CASSSESQTQYF

d_gene: -
abundance: few
j_gene: TRBJ1-5
v_gene: TRBV10-3
CDR3nt: TGTGCCATCAGTGAGATCTATAGCAATCAGCCCCAGCATTTT
CDR3aa: CAISEIYSNQPQHF

d_gene: -
abundance: few
j_gene: TRBJ1-1
v_gene: TRBV6-5
CDR3nt: TGTGCCAGCAGTTACTTTCAGAGTAACACTGAAGCTTTCTTT
CDR3aa: CASSYFQSNTEAFF

d_gene: -
abundance: once
j_gene: TRBJ2-5
v_gene: TRBV20-1
CDR3nt: TGCAGTGCTAGTAGGCAGGGGATGCCTACGGACCAAGAGACCCAGTACTTC
CDR3aa: CSASRQGMPTDQETQYF

d_gene: -
abundance: few
j_gene: TRBJ2-1
v_gene: TRBV12-3/TRBV12-4
CDR3nt: TGTGCCAGCAGTTTAGTCTGGATGGAGCAGTTCTTC
CDR3aa: CASSLVWMEQFF

d_gene: TRBD1
abundance: -
j_gene: TRBJ2-7
v_gene: TRBV7-9
CDR3nt: TGTGCCAGCAGCTCCGGGGGACAGGGGGTTCCCTACGAGCAGTACTTC
CDR3aa: CASSSGGQGVPYEQYF